This T cell receptor beta chain originates from a study of blood T cells in healthy people across ages. A second PCR, run for roughly 7 to 12 cycles, used a sample-barcoded 5' primer plus a J-beta primer mix. Via MiXCR, TCRdb re-called the 5' RACE reads, giving one row per CDR3 protein. The table includes hundreds of thousands of distinct CDR3 sequences, about 42% detected once. This clonotype was detected only a few times. The receptor was isolated from an older woman in good health. Sequenced material: blood.

DNA of the CDR3: TGTGCCAGCAGTTTCGGGACTAATTCACCCCTCCACTTT. This sequence encodes CASSFGTNSPLHF. The rearrangement links TRBV12-3 or TRBV12-4 to TRBJ1-6; a possible D gene is TRBD1 (5 bases). The CDR3 length is 13 residues. Between the trimmed V and J ends, which lost 3 bases and 6 bases, there was a span of 6 bases.